The source of this TCR beta chain is a study of blood T cell repertoires in COVID-19. The germline V and J ends were trimmed by 1 base and 9 bases, with 6 bases remaining between them. This CDR3 is built from 11 residues. In the study's own analysis: The authors estimated nucleated cell counts from reference gene primer amplification. TCRdb's table, derived via immunoSEQ multiplex PCR, lists solely in-frame clones and lacks some. That table gives V, J and clone size, and the DNA gave D and trimming. The sample shows approximately 150,000 clones, more than 70% of them seen only once. This receptor was obtained from an older woman with acute or convalescent COVID-19. Input material: peripheral blood. The chain is built from TRBV12-3 or TRBV12-4 and TRBJ2-5, with D possibly matching TRBD1 (6 bases). Here the CDR3 DNA reads TGTGCCAGCAGTTTAGAGGGGGCCCAGTACTTC. Protein sequence: CASSLEGAQYF.